These 14 T cell receptor beta chains came from one sample sequenced in a study of a mutant IDH1 vaccine in newly diagnosed glioma. For these TCRs, the target antigens are not known. Noted time point: week 35, safety follow-up. Each dose of the vaccine consisted of 300 ug of mutant IDH1 20-mer peptide, with topical imiquimod. The table came from immunoSEQ multiplex PCR; TCRdb's copy has only in-frame clones and leaves some out. The data contain 35,000 to 45,000 clones, around 83% of them singletons. Sequencing was performed on PBMCs, taken from a glioma patient whose treatment included an IDH1 peptide vaccine. The source of these receptors is a woman aged 45-65 years with glioma.

This chain joins TRBV4-1 and TRBJ2-1; maybe TRBD1 (6 bases). CDR3 size: 15 residues. The germline gives CDR1 MGHRA, CDR2 YSYEKL. Trimming removed 3 bases from V and 5 bases from J, with 14 bases in between. The CDR3 DNA sequence: TGCGCCAGCAGCCACTTGGACAGAAACCACAATGAGCAGTTCTTC. It yields the protein CASSHLDRNHNEQFF.

This clone has just one count. The chain has TRBV6-1 and TRBJ2-5; weak D call: TRBD2 (6 bases). The CDR3 length is 18 residues. V was trimmed by 4 bases and J by 0 bases, leaving 21 bases between them. Looked up from germline, CDR1 is MNHNS and CDR2 is SASEGT. The CDR3: CASSGASSLWDYQETQYF. DNA for the CDR3: TGTGCCAGCAGTGGTGCATCAAGTCTCTGGGACTACCAAGAGACCCAGTACTTC.

The gene calls are TRBV15 and TRBJ2-5, with a possible D match to TRBD1 (5 bases). CDR1 is LNHNV, CDR2 YYDKDF, per germline (reference sequence). This CDR3 is 15 amino acids long. Trimming took off 3 bases at V and 3 bases at J, with 14 bases between the two ends. CDR3 nucleotide sequence: TGTGCCACCAGCAGGGGATCTGACAGAGAAGAGACCCAGTACTTC. Residues: CATSRGSDREETQYF.

V is TRBV27 and J is TRBJ1-2; D unresolved. Trimming removed 9 bases from V and 4 bases from J, with 12 bases in between. This CDR3 contains 12 residues. Germline CDR1 is MNHEY and CDR2 is SMNVEV (reference sequence). The CDR3 nucleotides read TGTGCCAGTAGGCTAAAGGGCTATGGCTACACCTTC. Translating gives CASRLKGYGYTF.

The chain uses TRBV6-1 and TRBJ2-6; D may be TRBD1 (6 bases). Germline-derived CDR1 and CDR2 are MNHNS and SASEGT. The CDR3 loop spans 17 amino acids. V lost 2 bases and J 0 bases, leaving 11 bases between the germline ends. Here the CDR3 reads CASSENDRTSGANVLTF. The CDR3 DNA reads as TGTGCCAGCAGTGAAAATGACAGGACCTCTGGGGCCAACGTCCTGACTTTC.

The gene calls are TRBV7-2 and TRBJ1-4; 7 bases are a match to TRBD1. Germline V CDR1 and CDR2: SGHTA, FQGNSA. The CDR3 covers 16 residues. With 0 bases clipped from V and 7 bases from J, the junction kept 8 bases outside the gene matches. Here the CDR3 reads CASSLALGQPSEKLFF. DNA of the CDR3: TGTGCCAGCAGCTTAGCTTTGGGACAGCCTAGTGAAAAACTGTTTTTT.

The chain uses TRBV6-1 and TRBJ1-2; 8 bases map to TRBD1. The length of the CDR3 is 14 residues. Per the germline V gene, CDR1 is MNHNS and CDR2 is SASEGT. The ends lost 3 bases at V and 4 bases at J; junction bases unmatched: 4. The CDR3 loop is CASSEGQEVYGYTF. The CDR3 nucleotides are TGTGCCAGCAGTGAGGGACAGGAGGTCTATGGCTACACCTTC.

The rearrangement uses TRBV6-6 and TRBJ2-7, with D unclear. CDR3 size: 16 residues. V lost 5 bases and J lost 5, with 22 bases in between. The germline CDR1 and CDR2 sequences are MNHNY and SVGAGI (reference sequence). The DNA for the CDR3 is TGTGCCAGCAGTCCCCTCGGACCGAAGTTATGGGACGAGCAGTACTTC. Translating it yields CASSPLGPKLWDEQYF.

This clone was picked up one time. This chain uses TRBV27 with TRBJ1-6; D not resolved. Trimming took off 5 bases at V and 7 bases at J, with 9 bases between the two ends. This CDR3 comprises 13 residues. Looked up from germline, CDR1 is MNHEY and CDR2 is SMNVEV (reference sequence). CDR3 region: CASSLIRNSPLHF. DNA of the CDR3: TGTGCCAGCAGTCTTATCCGAAATTCACCCCTCCACTTT.

The chain joins TRBV5-6 to TRBJ2-3; TRBD2 agrees at 13 bases. Germline assignment: CDR1 SGHDT and CDR2 YYEEEE. After removal of 4 bases from V and 3 bases from J, the junction contained 11 bases not matched to a gene. The CDR3 loop spans 18 amino acids. CDR3 protein: CASSRLAGGRGGTDTQYF. The CDR3 coding sequence is TGTGCCAGCAGCCGACTAGCGGGGGGCCGAGGGGGGACAGATACGCAGTATTTT.

The CDR3 spells CASSKQGTGANVLTF. The DNA of the CDR3 is TGTGCCAGCAGCAAACAGGGAACTGGGGCCAACGTCCTGACTTTC. V and J are TRBV9 and TRBJ2-6; TRBD1 might be the D (6 bases). Germline V CDR1 and CDR2: SGDLS, YYNGEE. Trimming stripped 4 bases from V and 2 bases from J, with 10 bases between. The CDR3 is 15 residues long.

The rearrangement joins TRBV5-1 to TRBJ2-7; 10 bases fit TRBD1. Trimming took 7 bases from V and 0 from J; bases not matched to a gene: 13. The CDR3 length is 17 residues. CDR1 SGHRS and CDR2 YFSETQ come from the germline V gene. The CDR3 nucleotides read TGCGCCAGCCCCGGGACAGGGGAAAATCCTAGCTCCTACGAGCAGTACTTC. It yields the protein CASPGTGENPSSYEQYF.

The V and J genes are TRBV11-2 and TRBJ1-6; D gene uncertain. CDR1 SGHAT and CDR2 FQNNGV come from the germline V gene. V lost 2 bases and J lost 4, with 0 bases in between. This CDR3 comprises 12 residues. CDR3 amino acids: CASSLYNSPLHF. CDR3 coding DNA: TGTGCCAGCAGCTTATATAATTCACCCCTCCACTTT.

This clone showed up just a few times. The chain links TRBV10-2 to TRBJ1-1, with 8 bases matching TRBD1. This CDR3 contains 13 residues. From germline, CDR1 is WSHSY and CDR2 SAAADI. The junction had 5 bases not matched to a gene; V was cut back by 4 bases and J by 7 bases. In DNA, the CDR3 is TGCGCCAGCAGTGCAGGACAGGGTGGTGAAGCTTTCTTT. Residues: CASSAGQGGEAFF.